This T cell receptor (beta chain) was obtained from a study of blood T cell repertoires in COVID-19. Across the study: The origin of the acute and convalescent COVID-19 samples was the United States, Italy and Spain. From T cells, B-cell-depleted T cells, or PBMCs came the material, which was cDNA or gDNA.

Seattle's cohort entered during active infection and was followed longitudinally. The CDR3 sequence is 14 residues long. Trimming at V came to 4 bases and at J to 0 bases, leaving 5 bases not matched to a gene. The V gene's germline CDR1 is GTSNPN and CDR2 SVGIG (reference sequence). Under the authors' procedure: It was from reference gene primer amplification that nucleated cell counts were estimated. Clones were sequenced by immunoSEQ multiplex PCR, and TCRdb holds only the in-frame ones, with some missing. The V and J calls and the clone size are those of that table, but D and trimming were determined from the DNA. The sample includes about 200,000 clones, about 88% seen only once; the top ten take roughly a tenth.

The chain joins TRBV30 to TRBJ1-2; 7 bases align to TRBD1. The sequencing sample was made of peripheral blood. The receptor comes from a woman between 50 and 59 years old with COVID-19, enrolled during active disease. The CDR3 loop is CAWTADRSNYGYTF. Here the CDR3 DNA reads TGTGCCTGGACCGCGGACAGGTCTAACTATGGCTACACCTTC.